These 23 T cell receptor beta chains were all obtained from the same sample, sequenced in a study of CD8+CD57+ T cells in acquired aplastic anemia. The template used for profiling TCR beta VDJ and CDR3 was genomic DNA. TCRdb redid the calling of the reads with MiXCR, one entry per CDR3 protein. The sample lists about 150,000 distinct CDR3 sequences; around 52% were seen once. Selection for sequencing was limited to patients who had shown CD8+CD57+ cell expansion by flow cytometry. Sequenced material: sorted CD4+, CD8+, or CD8+CD57+ T cells (not recorded which) from PBMCs. The origin of the receptors is a human donor with aplastic anemia.

This clonotype was picked up many times. The rearrangement uses TRBV6-2 or TRBV6-3 and TRBJ2-7; no firm D call. Germline V gives CDR1 MNHEY, CDR2 SVGEGT. V lost 0 bases and J 3 bases, leaving 6 bases between the germline ends. The CDR3 totals 13 residues. The CDR3 DNA follows: TGTGCCAGCAGTTACTCACTGCTCTACGAGCAGTACTTC. It codes for CASSYSLLYEQYF.

This clonotype was observed many times. The chain joins TRBV11-2 to TRBJ2-1, with 7 bases aligning to TRBD1. Per the germline V gene, CDR1 is SGHAT and CDR2 is FQNNGV. Losses at the gene ends were 4 bases for V and 4 bases for J; bases not matched to a gene: 10. The CDR3 extends over 16 amino acids. The CDR3 coding sequence is TGTGCCAGCAGCTCCTTGACCAGGGACAGATACAATGAGCAGTTCTTC. Translated: CASSSLTRDRYNEQFF.

To note about this clonotype: The missing conserved phenylalanine or tryptophan at the end of this CDR3 makes a read error likely. The chain joins TRBV10-3 to TRBJ2-3, with D maybe TRBD2 (6 bases). This CDR3 spans 13 amino acids. Germline lookup yields CDR1 ENHRY and CDR2 SYGVKD. Trimming left V 10 bases short and J 7 bases short, with 18 bases between. CDR3 sequence reads: CATLGASEHTQYL. CDR3 DNA sequence: TGTGCCACACTCGGGGCTAGCGAGCATACGCAGTATCTT.

There are many counts of this clonotype. The chain links TRBV15 to TRBJ2-7, with TRBD2 as a possible D gene (5 bases). Germline-derived CDR1 and CDR2 are LNHNV and YYDKDF (reference sequence). Trimming took off 9 bases at V and 2 bases at J, with 17 bases between the two ends. This CDR3 contains 14 residues. CDR3 region: CATKSGLFPYEQYF. CDR3 coding DNA: TGTGCCACTAAATCTGGACTCTTTCCCTACGAGCAGTACTTC. The full variable domain, rest sourced from reference TRBV15 and TRBJ2-7, is DAMVIQNPRYQVTQFGKPVTLSCSQTLNHNVMYWYQQKSSQAPKLLFHYYDKDFNNEADTPDNFQSRRPNTSFCFLDIRSPGLGDTAMYLCATKSGLFPYEQYFGPGTRLTVT.

The V and J genes are TRBV20-1 and TRBJ1-6; unclear D gene. The V gene's germline CDR1 is DFQATT and CDR2 SNEGSKA (reference sequence). The CDR3 has 14 amino acids. Trimming removed 0 bases from V and 5 bases from J, with 8 bases in between. The CDR3 coding sequence is TGCAGTGCTAGAGAGTTACAAGATAATTCACCCCTCCACTTT. As protein: CSARELQDNSPLHF.

For this clonotype: One end of the junction is discordant with germline, which a read error may explain. The CDR3 bases are TGCACCAGCAGCCAAGAAGGGTCAAGGGTGTCATATGAGCAGTTCTTC. As protein: CTSSQEGSRVSYEQFF. The rearrangement uses TRBV4-1 and TRBJ2-1, with no clear D. The germline V gene has CDR1 MGHRA and CDR2 YSYEKL. This CDR3 spans 16 amino acids.

This clonotype was picked up a small number of times. The J gene is TRBJ2-2, the V gene TRBV9; no clear D. The CDR3 covers 12 residues. CDR1 and CDR2 (germline): SGDLS, YYNGEE. The V end was cut by 0 bases, the J end by 7 bases, with 4 bases between. CDR3: CASSVEIGELFF. In DNA form, the CDR3 reads TGTGCCAGCAGCGTAGAAATCGGGGAGCTGTTTTTT.

This chain connects TRBV7-3 to TRBJ2-2; weak D call: TRBD2 (6 bases). Trimming removed 0 bases from V and 6 bases from J, with 11 bases in between. This CDR3 has 15 amino acids. Germline CDR1 and CDR2: SGHTA and FQGTGA. For the CDR3, the DNA is TGTGCCAGCAGCTTAACGGCGGGGCGGGCCGGGGAGCTGTTTTTT. It codes for CASSLTAGRAGELFF. The whole variable domain, filled in from reference TRBV7-3 and TRBJ2-2, reads GAGVSQTPSNKVTEKGKYVELRCDPISGHTALYWYRQSLGQGPEFLIYFQGTGAADDSGLPNDRFFAVRPEGSVSTLKIQRTERGDSAVYLCASSLTAGRAGELFFGEGSRLTVL.

This clonotype showed up just a few times. For the CDR3, the DNA is TGTGCCAGCAGTGAATACGGGCTAGCGAACACCGGGGAGCTGTTTTTT. Protein product: CASSEYGLANTGELFF. The rearrangement links TRBV25-1 to TRBJ2-2; no firm D call. Trimming removed 0 bases from V and 0 bases from J, with 8 bases in between. The CDR3 length is 16 residues. From germline, CDR1 is MGHDK and CDR2 SYGVNS.

Many counts were recorded for this clonotype. The chain links TRBV20-1 to TRBJ2-5; 8 positions agree with TRBD1. The V segment lost 0 bases and the J segment 4 bases; nucleotides outside the gene matches: 7. The germline gives CDR1 DFQATT, CDR2 SNEGSKA (reference sequence). This CDR3 is 15 amino acids long. CDR3 nucleotide sequence: TGCAGTGCTAGAGATCCGGCAGGGGGCCGAGAGACCCAGTACTTC. It codes for CSARDPAGGRETQYF.

The V and J genes are TRBV7-8 and TRBJ1-5, with 10 bases identical to TRBD1. CDR3 length equals 15 residues. V lost 6 bases to trimming and J lost 7 bases; unmatched junction nucleotides: 9. Germline V gives CDR1 SGHVS, CDR2 FQNEAQ. The CDR3 nucleotides are TGTGCCAGCAGTCCCGGGACAGGGGTGGGACAGCCCCAGCATTTT. Its translation is CASSPGTGVGQPQHF.

This chain uses TRBV28 with TRBJ1-5; D is ambiguous. This CDR3 spans 20 amino acids. Germline CDR1 reads MDHEN; CDR2 reads SYDVKM. Trimming pared 3 bases from V and 2 bases from J, leaving 26 bases between. The CDR3: CASSLYWRASLLDGNQPQHF. CDR3 coding DNA: TGTGCCAGCAGTTTGTATTGGAGGGCCTCCCTCCTGGATGGCAATCAGCCCCAGCATTTT. Looking up the rest from reference TRBV28 and TRBJ1-5 gives the full variable domain: DVKVTQSSRYLVKRTGEKVFLECVQDMDHENMFWYRQDPGLGLRLIYFSYDVKMKEKGDIPEGYSVSREKKERFSLILESASTNQTSMYLCASSLYWRASLLDGNQPQHFGDGTRLSIL.

This chain links TRBV2 with TRBJ1-6, with TRBD1 matching 8 bases. Germline V gene data show CDR1 as SNHLY and CDR2 as FYNNEI. The CDR3 is made up of 14 amino acids. Trimming cost V 5 bases and J 7 bases; bases outside gene matches: 4. The CDR3 region has the DNA TGTGCCAGCAGTATCGGGACAGGCAATTCACCCCTCCACTTT. This encodes CASSIGTGNSPLHF.

The V gene is TRBV11-1, the J gene TRBJ2-3, with 10 nucleotides matching TRBD2. The CDR3 loop spans 15 amino acids. Germline trimming cut 5 bases from V and 10 bases from J; bases unmatched to any gene: 12. Germline CDR1 SGHAT, CDR2 FQDESV (reference sequence). CDR3 in DNA: TGTGCCAGCAGCCACGGCGGACTAGCGGAACGAGCGCAGTATTTT. Protein product: CASSHGGLAERAQYF.

The J gene is TRBJ2-3, the V gene TRBV27; 11 nucleotides align to TRBD2. V lost 5 bases and J lost 4; bases outside the gene matches: 2. This CDR3 is 14 amino acids long. Germline values: CDR1 MNHEY, CDR2 SMNVEV (reference sequence). CDR3 nucleotides: TGTGCCAGCAGTCCACTAGCGGGAGCAGATACGCAGTATTTT. It specifies CASSPLAGADTQYF.

The chain carries TRBV11-1 and TRBJ2-3; tentative D call: TRBD2 (5 bases). V lost 2 bases, J lost 1 base, and 19 bases lay in between. Germline CDR1 SGHAT, CDR2 FQDESV (reference sequence). The CDR3 totals 18 residues. CDR3 region: CASSLLRGDTEGTDTQYF. The DNA of the CDR3 is TGTGCCAGCAGCTTACTACGGGGAGACACTGAAGGCACAGATACGCAGTATTTT.

This chain uses TRBV10-3 with TRBJ2-1; D gene uncertain. V was pared by 2 bases and J by 8 bases, with 10 bases between. The germline CDR1 and CDR2 sequences are ENHRY and SYGVKD. The CDR3 is 13 residues long. The CDR3 loop is CAISEAQRHEQFF. CDR3 DNA sequence: TGTGCCATCAGTGAGGCTCAGCGCCATGAGCAGTTCTTC.

V usage is TRBV24-1 and J usage is TRBJ2-2; 9 bases line up with TRBD1. Germline CDR1 and CDR2: KGHDR and SFDVKD. CDR3 length: 14 amino acids. The trim removed 7 bases at V and 5 bases at J, leaving 4 bases unmatched. CDR3 protein: CATSRDRVTGELFF. The CDR3 DNA reads as TGTGCCACCAGCCGGGACAGGGTTACCGGGGAGCTGTTTTTT.

V and J are TRBV2 and TRBJ2-1, with a weak D call TRBD1 (5 bases). The V and J ends lost 8 bases and 5 bases respectively, with 16 bases between them. Germline V gene data show CDR1 as SNHLY and CDR2 as FYNNEI. The CDR3 has 14 amino acids. This chain's CDR3 is CASLRQITDNEQFF. For the CDR3, the DNA is TGTGCCAGCTTGAGACAGATAACAGACAATGAGCAGTTCTTC.

CDR3 protein: CSASEQGSNYEQYF. The CDR3 DNA reads as TGCAGTGCTAGTGAACAGGGGTCGAACTACGAGCAGTACTTC. The chain couples TRBV20-1 to TRBJ2-7; 7 bases line up with TRBD1. CDR3 size: 14 residues. Germline assignment: CDR1 DFQATT and CDR2 SNEGSKA (reference sequence). V lost 3 bases to trimming and J lost 3 bases; unmatched junction nucleotides: 8.

This clonotype occurred once. J is TRBJ1-4 and V is TRBV20-1, with TRBD1 matching 8 bases. Per germline, CDR1 DFQATT and CDR2 SNEGSKA (reference sequence). With 0 bases clipped from V and 10 bases from J, the junction kept 13 bases outside the gene matches. The CDR3 has 16 amino acids. CDR3 loop: CSARDLMIGQGRKLFF. The CDR3 DNA sequence: TGCAGTGCTAGAGATCTTATGATAGGACAGGGACGAAAACTGTTTTTT.

The V and J genes are TRBV9 and TRBJ2-5, with TRBD1 matching over 8 bases. V gave up 0 bases and J gave up 5 bases; unmatched junction bases: 9. The CDR3 covers 16 residues. Per germline, CDR1 SGDLS and CDR2 YYNGEE. Here the CDR3 reads CASSVASGGTSETQYF. CDR3 bases: TGTGCCAGCAGCGTAGCCTCAGGGGGCACGTCGGAGACCCAGTACTTC.

This clonotype was observed many times. The rearrangement uses TRBV5-6 and TRBJ1-1; TRBD1 might be the D (5 bases). The CDR3 has 13 residues. The V end was cut by 5 bases, the J end by 4 bases, with 12 bases between. Germline loops: CDR1 SGHDT, CDR2 YYEEEE. DNA for the CDR3: TGTGCCAGCAGGTATCGGGGGGGCACTGAAGCTTTCTTT. Its translation: CASRYRGGTEAFF.